This TCR beta chain was sequenced during a study of blood T cell repertoires in COVID-19. Study overall: COVID-19 samples, acute and convalescent, were from the United States, Italy and Spain. PBMCs, B-cell-depleted T cells, or T cells were the source of the cDNA or gDNA that made up the material.

Methods used by the authors: By means of reference gene primer amplification, nucleated cell counts were estimated. Only in-frame clones appear in the TCRdb table, and some are missing; sequencing was by immunoSEQ multiplex PCR. That table supplies the V and J calls and clone size; D and trimming were determined from the DNA. The table shows 150,000 to 200,000 clones, with roughly 79% occurring only once. This clone showed up just a few times. Seattle-derived patients entered the study during active infection and were followed longitudinally. Sequencing input: peripheral blood. This clonotype originated in a woman aged 80 or over with COVID-19, enrolled during active disease.

The DNA for the CDR3 is TGTGCCAGCAGCTTAGGAGACAGGGTTGAGGAAAAACTGTTTTTT. It yields the protein CASSLGDRVEEKLFF. The V gene is TRBV11-2, the J gene TRBJ1-4, with TRBD1 identical over 7 bases. With 1 base clipped from V and 8 bases from J, the junction kept 7 bases outside the gene matches. This CDR3 is 15 amino acids long. The germline V gene has CDR1 SGHAT and CDR2 FQNNGV.